The next 32 T cell receptor beta chains were all read from a single sample in a study of cytomegalovirus exposure and HLA in healthy donors. A multiplex PCR was run with 60 Vbeta primers and 13 Jbeta primers. Profiled with immunoSEQ multiplex PCR; TCRdb holds only in-frame clones, not every one. Here the sample spans 85,000 to 90,000 clones, roughly 80% being singletons. Sample: PBMCs. Receptor source: a man aged 25-45 years in good health and CMV-seronegative.

V gene TRBV6-6 combines with J gene TRBJ2-7; 14 bases are a match to TRBD2. The J segment lost 10 bases and the V segment lost 2 bases, leaving 4 bases of the junction unmatched. This CDR3 contains 14 residues. The germline CDR1 and CDR2 sequences are MNHNY and SVGAGI (reference sequence). CDR3 DNA: TGTGCCAGCAGTTACGGGGGACTAGCGGGGGAACAGTACTTC. Translating gives CASSYGGLAGEQYF.

This chain uses TRBV27 with TRBJ1-2; D is unclear. V shed 4 bases and J shed 0 bases, with 12 bases lying between them. The CDR3 is made up of 15 amino acids. Looked up from germline, CDR1 is MNHEY and CDR2 is SMNVEV (reference sequence). CDR3 DNA: TGTGCCAGCAGTTCCCTAGAAGTAGCTAACTATGGCTACACCTTC. It translates to CASSSLEVANYGYTF.

The CDR3 nucleotides read TGTGCCACCAGCAGAGATCCCGGGGGTTCCTTCTCTGGAAACACCATATATTTT. Translation gives CATSRDPGGSFSGNTIYF. This chain connects TRBV15 to TRBJ1-3, with a weak D call TRBD1 (5 bases). CDR3 length equals 18 residues. Trimming left V 0 bases short and J 0 bases short, with 15 bases between. The germline V gene has CDR1 LNHNV and CDR2 YYDKDF (reference sequence).

The chain has TRBV4-2 and TRBJ1-1, with D hard to call. The CDR3 is 15 amino acids. V dropped 1 base and J dropped 2 bases, with 11 bases sitting between them. Germline CDR1 is LGHNA and CDR2 is YNFKEQ. The CDR3 spells CASSQASHLNTEAFF. DNA of the CDR3: TGTGCCAGCAGCCAAGCATCACACCTTAACACTGAAGCTTTCTTT.

The chain is built from TRBV6-5 and TRBJ1-5, with D possibly TRBD1 on 5 matching bases. CDR3 length equals 14 residues. V gave up 2 bases and J gave up 0 bases, with 5 bases separating them. Germline CDR1 MNHEY, CDR2 SVGAGI. CDR3 DNA sequence: TGTGCCAGCAGTTACGACAGTAGCAATCAGCCCCAGCATTTT. Translating it yields CASSYDSSNQPQHF.

The chain employs TRBV30 and TRBJ1-1, with D perhaps TRBD1 (6 bases). V was pared by 2 bases and J by 8 bases, with 15 bases between. Germline V gene sequence: CDR1 GTSNPN, CDR2 SVGIG (reference sequence). The CDR3 sequence is 13 residues long. The CDR3, as DNA: TGTGCCTGGAGTTCCCTTCCGGGACAAGAAGCTTTCTTT. Encoded protein: CAWSSLPGQEAFF.

The chain uses TRBV29-1 and TRBJ2-5, with TRBD2 matching over 11 bases. Trimming at V came to 1 base and at J to 5 bases, leaving 3 bases not matched to a gene. CDR1 and CDR2 from the germline V gene are SQVTM and ANQGSEA. CDR3 length: 14 residues. CDR3 DNA: TGCAGCGTTGAAGGACTAGCGGGGTTGGAGACCCAGTACTTC. As protein: CSVEGLAGLETQYF. Supplemented by reference TRBV29-1 and TRBJ2-5, the full variable domain reads SAVISQKPSRDICQRGTSLTIQCQVDSQVTMMFWYRQQPGQSLTLIATANQGSEATYESGFVIDKFPISRPNLTFSTLTVSNMSPEDSSIYLCSVEGLAGLETQYFGPGTRLLVL.

This chain joins TRBV19 and TRBJ1-5; D unresolved. The germline CDR1 and CDR2 sequences are LNHDA and SQIVND (reference sequence). The CDR3 totals 17 residues. Between the trimmed V and J ends, which lost 4 bases and 3 bases, there was a span of 19 bases. The chain's CDR3 is CASSTEPRGNFNQPQHF. As DNA, the CDR3 is TGTGCCAGTAGTACCGAGCCTAGAGGGAACTTCAATCAGCCCCAGCATTTT.

J is TRBJ2-3 and V is TRBV5-4; 7 bases are a match to TRBD2. With V trimmed by 4 bases and J by 1 base, 9 bases remained unmatched. The CDR3 spans 16 residues. Germline V gene sequence: CDR1 SGHNT, CDR2 YYREEE (reference sequence). CDR3 coding DNA: TGTGCCAGCAGCCTCTATGGACTAGGTGGCACAGATACGCAGTATTTT. This sequence encodes CASSLYGLGGTDTQYF.

This chain uses TRBV28 with TRBJ1-5, with unresolved D. V gave up 3 bases and J gave up 0 bases, with 9 bases separating them. CDR1 and CDR2 (germline): MDHEN, SYDVKM. The CDR3 has 15 amino acids. The CDR3 DNA reads TGTGCCAGCAGTTTCGAGCCTTATAGCAATCAGCCCCAGCATTTT. It translates to CASSFEPYSNQPQHF.

This sequence joins TRBV9 and TRBJ2-1, with a tentative D call TRBD1 (5 bases). CDR3 length: 13 amino acids. Germline V gene sequence: CDR1 SGDLS, CDR2 YYNGEE. Trimming pared 1 base from V and 6 bases from J, leaving 8 bases between. CDR3 nucleotide sequence: TGTGCCAGCAGCGTATCAGGGCTCAATGAGCAGTTCTTC. Its translation: CASSVSGLNEQFF.

The chain links TRBV6-4 to TRBJ2-3; the match to TRBD2 covers 10 bases. The germline V gene has CDR1 MRHNA and CDR2 SNTAGT. V shed 2 bases and J 1 base; nucleotides not matched to a gene: 0. CDR3 length: 15 residues. For the CDR3, the DNA is TGTGCCAGCAGTGACACTAGCGGGGGCACAGATACGCAGTATTTT. The encoded protein is CASSDTSGGTDTQYF.

The genes are TRBV7-2 and TRBJ1-2; tentative D call: TRBD1 (5 bases). V was clipped by 2 bases and J by 2 bases, with 12 bases between them. The germline gives CDR1 SGHTA, CDR2 FQGNSA. The CDR3 length is 15 residues. The CDR3 DNA follows: TGTGCCAGCAGCTTAAGGGGCGGTGCCAACTATGGCTACACCTTC. Amino acids: CASSLRGGANYGYTF.

The CDR3 coding sequence is TGTGCTAGTGGTTTGTGGGGGGGACAAGAGACCCAGTACTTC. This gives the protein CASGLWGGQETQYF. This rearrangement joins TRBV12-5 to TRBJ2-5; TRBD2 matches 7 bases. Germline V lookup: CDR1 LGHNT, CDR2 FRNRAP. V shed 2 bases and J 2 bases; nucleotides not matched to a gene: 2. This CDR3 has 14 amino acids.

The chain carries TRBV5-1 and TRBJ1-2; D possibly corresponds to TRBD1 (6 bases). V was pared by 1 base and J by 7 bases, with 14 bases between. CDR3 length equals 14 residues. Per germline, CDR1 SGHRS and CDR2 YFSETQ. This chain's CDR3 is CASSLQQGRGGYTF. The DNA for the CDR3 is TGCGCCAGCAGCTTGCAACAGGGAAGGGGTGGCTACACCTTC.

This chain joins TRBV18 and TRBJ2-5; perhaps TRBD2 as D (7 bases). This CDR3 comprises 14 residues. V shed 6 bases and J shed 5 bases, with 16 bases lying between them. CDR1 KGHSH and CDR2 LQKENI come from the germline V gene. Written as DNA, the CDR3 is TGTGCCAGCTCCCCGCGGGGGCCGGGTGAGACCCAGTACTTC. This codes for CASSPRGPGETQYF. The variable domain in full, completed from reference TRBV18 and TRBJ2-5, reads NAGVMQNPRHLVRRRGQEARLRCSPMKGHSHVYWYRQLPEEGLKFMVYLQKENIIDESGMPKERFSAEFPKEGPSILRIQQVVRGDSAAYFCASSPRGPGETQYFGPGTRLLVL.

V and J are TRBV27 and TRBJ1-3, with D perhaps TRBD1 (5 bases). Germline V CDR1 and CDR2: MNHEY, SMNVEV (reference sequence). V dropped 6 bases and J dropped 0 bases, with 15 bases sitting between them. This CDR3 is built from 16 residues. The CDR3 sequence is CASSSRQSFSGNTIYF. The CDR3 DNA reads as TGTGCCAGCAGCAGCAGACAGTCCTTCTCTGGAAACACCATATATTTT.

The chain links TRBV7-9 to TRBJ1-3; 7 bases line up with TRBD1. Germline values: CDR1 SEHNR, CDR2 FQNEAQ (reference sequence). This CDR3 has 15 amino acids. Unmatched junction bases numbered 4, after V lost 1 base and J lost 4 bases. The CDR3 sequence: CASSLVNRGGNTIYF. In nucleotides, the CDR3 is TGTGCCAGCAGCTTAGTCAACAGGGGCGGAAACACCATATATTTT.

The CDR3 is CASSENRGRGNTIYF. CDR3 nucleotides: TGTGCCAGCAGTGAAAACCGGGGTCGCGGAAACACCATATATTTT. This chain joins TRBV6-1 and TRBJ1-3; D is unresolved. Germline CDR1 reads MNHNS; CDR2 reads SASEGT. V lost 2 bases and J 4 bases, leaving 12 bases between the germline ends. The CDR3 consists of 15 residues.

The CDR3 loop is CASLGVNIQYF. DNA for the CDR3: TGTGCCAGCCTAGGAGTGAACATTCAGTACTTC. This chain uses TRBV28 with TRBJ2-4; no firm D call. This CDR3 contains 11 residues. Germline V gene sequence: CDR1 MDHEN, CDR2 SYDVKM. The ends were cut back, 8 bases at V and 7 bases at J, with 9 bases in the middle.

The chain recombines TRBV5-8 with TRBJ1-3, with a tentative D call TRBD1 (6 bases). V was trimmed by 4 bases and J by 8 bases, leaving 16 bases between them. CDR1 is SGHTS, CDR2 YDEGEE, per germline. The CDR3 runs 14 residues. The CDR3 DNA follows: TGTGCCAGCAGCGTACGGACAGACGGATACACCATATATTTT. This gives the protein CASSVRTDGYTIYF.

The V and J genes are TRBV18 and TRBJ2-1; TRBD2 matches 9 bases. This CDR3 is built from 17 residues. Germline V gene sequence: CDR1 KGHSH, CDR2 LQKENI. The trim removed 0 bases at V and 6 bases at J, leaving 9 bases unmatched. The CDR3 region is CASSPPGGLAGANEQFF. The DNA of the CDR3 is TGTGCCAGCTCACCACCTGGTGGGTTAGCGGGGGCCAATGAGCAGTTCTTC. The whole variable domain, remainder taken from reference TRBV18 and TRBJ2-1, is NAGVMQNPRHLVRRRGQEARLRCSPMKGHSHVYWYRQLPEEGLKFMVYLQKENIIDESGMPKERFSAEFPKEGPSILRIQQVVRGDSAAYFCASSPPGGLAGANEQFFGPGTRLTVL.

This clone has a handful of counts. V usage is TRBV30 and J usage is TRBJ1-5; no reliable D call. Per germline, CDR1 GTSNPN and CDR2 SVGIG (reference sequence). The ends were cut back, 5 bases at V and 8 bases at J, with 13 bases in the middle. The length of the CDR3 is 12 residues. The CDR3, as DNA: TGTGCCTGGGGGCAGCCGATGGAGCCCCAGCATTTT. Translated: CAWGQPMEPQHF.

The chain links TRBV10-3 to TRBJ1-5; 7 nucleotides match TRBD1. The J segment lost 6 bases and the V segment lost 10 bases, leaving 9 bases of the junction unmatched. This CDR3 has 13 amino acids. Looked up from germline, CDR1 is ENHRY and CDR2 is SYGVKD. CDR3 residues: CATSTDRAQPQHF. The CDR3 region has the DNA TGTGCCACGTCTACAGACAGGGCTCAGCCCCAGCATTTT.

The gene calls are TRBV7-6 and TRBJ1-5; 9 bases align to TRBD1. The CDR3 runs to 18 residues. Germline V gives CDR1 SGHVS, CDR2 FNYEAQ. V was clipped by 1 base and J by 0 bases; unmatched bases: 7. The CDR3 protein is CASSLEGTGYPSNQPQHF. The CDR3 DNA is TGTGCCAGCAGCTTAGAGGGGACAGGGTATCCTAGCAATCAGCCCCAGCATTTT. Full variable domain (outside the CDR3, taken from reference TRBV7-6 and TRBJ1-5): GAGVSQSPRYKVTKRGQDVALRCDPISGHVSLYWYRQALGQGPEFLTYFNYEAQQDKSGLPNDRFSAERPEGSISTLTIQRTEQRDSAMYRCASSLEGTGYPSNQPQHFGDGTRLSIL.

The chain employs TRBV2 and TRBJ1-2, with D perhaps matching TRBD1 (6 bases). The CDR3 sequence is 15 residues long. V lost 5 bases to trimming and J lost 0 bases, with 13 bases between them. Germline CDR1 and CDR2: SNHLY and FYNNEI. The CDR3 DNA reads as TGTGCCAGCAGTCTGGACAGCGAGGCTAACTATGGCTACACCTTC. Translated: CASSLDSEANYGYTF.

This chain uses TRBV7-9 with TRBJ2-3; D not certain. The CDR3 is made up of 12 amino acids. Trimming removed 2 bases from V and 2 bases from J, with 2 bases in between. From germline, CDR1 is SEHNR and CDR2 FQNEAQ (reference sequence). Written as DNA, the CDR3 is TGTGCCAGCAGCTTACACACAGATACGCAGTATTTT. Its protein product is CASSLHTDTQYF.

The chain has TRBV2 and TRBJ2-1; D is possibly TRBD2 (5 bases). CDR1 and CDR2 (germline): SNHLY, FYNNEI. CDR3 size: 14 residues. V was cut by 7 bases and J by 4 bases, with 14 bases left in between. The chain's CDR3 is CASTRAVVYNEQFF. The CDR3 DNA is TGTGCCAGCACCAGAGCGGTAGTTTACAATGAGCAGTTCTTC.

The V gene is TRBV2, the J gene TRBJ2-5, with TRBD1 identical over 7 bases. The CDR3 is made up of 16 amino acids. The J segment lost 2 bases and the V segment lost 3 bases, leaving 9 bases of the junction unmatched. Germline V gives CDR1 SNHLY, CDR2 FYNNEI. The CDR3 sequence: CASSDRDSQLQETQYF. The CDR3 nucleotides are TGTGCCAGCAGTGATAGGGACAGCCAACTTCAAGAGACCCAGTACTTC. The whole variable domain, remainder taken from reference TRBV2 and TRBJ2-5, is EPEVTQTPSHQVTQMGQEVILRCVPISNHLYFYWYRQILGQKVEFLVSFYNNEISEKSEIFDDQFSVERPDGSNFTLKIRSTKLEDSAMYFCASSDRDSQLQETQYFGPGTRLLVL.

V and J are TRBV6-5 and TRBJ1-2, with 8 positions matching TRBD1. Germline V gives CDR1 MNHEY, CDR2 SVGAGI. The CDR3 runs to 16 residues. The ends lost 0 bases at V and 3 bases at J; junction bases unmatched: 6. The CDR3 DNA reads as TGTGCCAGCAGTTACTCGAATCAGGGGGCTCACTATGGCTACACCTTC. Encoded protein: CASSYSNQGAHYGYTF.

The V call is TRBV19, the J call TRBJ1-1; tentatively, D is TRBD1 (6 bases). The CDR3 runs to 21 residues. Between the trimmed V and J ends, which lost 3 bases and 4 bases, there was a span of 33 bases. CDR1 and CDR2 from the germline V gene are LNHDA and SQIVND (reference sequence). Here the CDR3 DNA reads TGTGCCAGTAGTATTTGGGAACAAGCTCAAGGACTTACAGGGTTCAGCACTGAAGCTTTCTTT. The encoded protein is CASSIWEQAQGLTGFSTEAFF.

V usage is TRBV10-3 and J usage is TRBJ2-5; D perhaps matches TRBD1 (5 bases). Germline CDR1 and CDR2: ENHRY and SYGVKD. CDR3 length: 16 residues. V was clipped by 2 bases and J by 4 bases, with 17 bases between them. CDR3 coding DNA: TGTGCCATCAGTGAGGCAGGGTCCTCGTCGGGAGAGACCCAGTACTTC. Translating gives CAISEAGSSSGETQYF.